A single T cell receptor (beta chain) is shown here with its context. CDR1 MNHEY and CDR2 SVGEGT come from the germline V gene. V was cut by 8 bases and J by 3 bases, with 14 bases left in between. This CDR3 is built from 13 residues. This sample was taken from a study of blood T cell repertoires in COVID-19. Across the study: Donors in the United States, Italy and Spain gave samples during acute or convalescent COVID-19.

Here immunoSEQ multiplex PCR was the method, and the copy in TCRdb shows in-frame clones only, minus some. This sample has 250,000 to 350,000 clones, with about 88% found just once. The sample was peripheral blood. The chain joins TRBV6-2 or TRBV6-3 to TRBJ2-7; D may be TRBD2 (6 bases). The receptor comes from a woman aged 55-69 years with acute or convalescent COVID-19. The DNA of the CDR3 is TGTGCCAGCGGCCGAGCGGGTTTCTACGAGCAGTACTTC. Amino acids: CASGRAGFYEQYF.